This T cell receptor (beta chain) was identified in a study of blood T cells in healthy people across ages. The CDR3 spans 13 residues. Germline CDR1 DFQATT, CDR2 SNEGSKA (reference sequence). Primed by a sample-barcoded 5' primer and a J-beta primer mix, a second PCR proceeded for 7 to 11 cycles. A tag from a template-switch adaptor with 12 random nucleotides marked each cDNA molecule. Using its own MiXCR run on the 5' RACE reads, TCRdb lists one record per CDR3 protein. The data contain hundreds of thousands of distinct CDR3 sequences, roughly half of them singletons. About this clonotype: Its antigen is undetermined.

Whole-study findings and limits: Measured against age, TCR beta diversity per million T cells decreased in a roughly linear manner. The CMV status of each donor remained undetermined, and this could have confounded shifts in expanded clonotypes.

The sample consisted of blood. The receptor was isolated from a woman aged 80 or over in good health. The chain recombines TRBV20-1 with TRBJ2-5; D may be TRBD2 (6 bases). The J call is doubtful: the DNA matches TRBJ2-7 better. The CDR3 nucleotides are TGCAGTGCGATCCCATCGGGGGTCTACGAGCAGTACTTC. Encoded protein: CSAIPSGVYEQYF.